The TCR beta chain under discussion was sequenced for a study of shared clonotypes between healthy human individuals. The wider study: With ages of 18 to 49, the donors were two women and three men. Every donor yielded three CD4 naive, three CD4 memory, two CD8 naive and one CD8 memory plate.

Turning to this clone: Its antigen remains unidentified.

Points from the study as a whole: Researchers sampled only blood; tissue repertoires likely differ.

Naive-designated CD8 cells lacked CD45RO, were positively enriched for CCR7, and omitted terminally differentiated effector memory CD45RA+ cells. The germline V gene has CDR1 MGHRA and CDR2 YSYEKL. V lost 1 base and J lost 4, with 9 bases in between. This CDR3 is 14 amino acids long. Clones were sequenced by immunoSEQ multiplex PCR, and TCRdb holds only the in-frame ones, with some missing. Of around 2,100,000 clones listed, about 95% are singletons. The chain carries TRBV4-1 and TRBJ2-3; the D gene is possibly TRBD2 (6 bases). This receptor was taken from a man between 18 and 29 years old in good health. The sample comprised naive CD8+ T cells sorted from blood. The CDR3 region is CASSQATGADTQYF. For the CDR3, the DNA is TGCGCCAGCAGCCAAGCCACGGGAGCAGATACGCAGTATTTT.